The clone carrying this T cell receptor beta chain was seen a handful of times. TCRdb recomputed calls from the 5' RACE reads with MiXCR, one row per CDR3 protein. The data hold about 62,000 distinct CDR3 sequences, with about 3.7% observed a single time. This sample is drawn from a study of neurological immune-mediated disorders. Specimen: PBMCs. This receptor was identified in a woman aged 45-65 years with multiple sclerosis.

The CDR3 region is CASSSDRLQTYEQYF. The DNA of the CDR3 is TGCGCCAGCAGCTCGGACAGGTTACAAACCTACGAGCAGTACTTC. The chain joins TRBV5-1 to TRBJ2-7; 7 bases match TRBD1. The CDR3 runs 15 residues. V lost 3 bases, J lost 2 bases, and 8 bases stayed unmatched. The germline V gene encodes CDR1 SGHRS and CDR2 YFSETQ. The full variable domain, completed using reference TRBV5-1 and TRBJ2-7, is KAGVTQTPRYLIKTRGQQVTLSCSPISGHRSVSWYQQTPGQGLQFLFEYFSETQRNKGNFPGRFSGRQFSNSRSEMNVSTLELGDSALYLCASSSDRLQTYEQYFGPGTRLTVT.